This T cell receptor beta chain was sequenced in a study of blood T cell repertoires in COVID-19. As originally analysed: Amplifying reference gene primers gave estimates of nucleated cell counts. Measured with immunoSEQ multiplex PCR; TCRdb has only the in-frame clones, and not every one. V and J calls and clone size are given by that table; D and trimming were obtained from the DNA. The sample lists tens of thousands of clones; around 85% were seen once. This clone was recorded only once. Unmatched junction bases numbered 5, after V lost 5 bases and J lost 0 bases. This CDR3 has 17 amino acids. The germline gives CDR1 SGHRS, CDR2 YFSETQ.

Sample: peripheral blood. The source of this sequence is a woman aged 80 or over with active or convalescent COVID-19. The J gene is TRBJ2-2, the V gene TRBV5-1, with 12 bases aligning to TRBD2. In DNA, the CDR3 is TGCGCCAGCAGGCCCACTAGCGGGGGGTCGAACACCGGGGAGCTGTTTTTT. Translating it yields CASRPTSGGSNTGELFF. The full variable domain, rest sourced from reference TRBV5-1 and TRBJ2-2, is KAGVTQTPRYLIKTRGQQVTLSCSPISGHRSVSWYQQTPGQGLQFLFEYFSETQRNKGNFPGRFSGRQFSNSRSEMNVSTLELGDSALYLCASRPTSGGSNTGELFFGEGSRLTVL.